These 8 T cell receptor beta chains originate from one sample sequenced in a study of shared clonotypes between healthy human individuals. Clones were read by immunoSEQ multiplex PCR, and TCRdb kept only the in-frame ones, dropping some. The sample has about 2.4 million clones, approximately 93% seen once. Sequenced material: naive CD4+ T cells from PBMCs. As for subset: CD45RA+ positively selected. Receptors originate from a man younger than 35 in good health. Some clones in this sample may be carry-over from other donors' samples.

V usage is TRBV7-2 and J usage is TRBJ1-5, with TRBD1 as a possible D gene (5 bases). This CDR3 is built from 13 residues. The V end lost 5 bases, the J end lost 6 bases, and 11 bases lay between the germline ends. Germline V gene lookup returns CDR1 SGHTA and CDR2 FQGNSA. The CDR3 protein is CASSRSGGQPQHF. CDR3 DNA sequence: TGTGCCAGCAGCCGCTCGGGGGGTCAGCCCCAGCATTTT.

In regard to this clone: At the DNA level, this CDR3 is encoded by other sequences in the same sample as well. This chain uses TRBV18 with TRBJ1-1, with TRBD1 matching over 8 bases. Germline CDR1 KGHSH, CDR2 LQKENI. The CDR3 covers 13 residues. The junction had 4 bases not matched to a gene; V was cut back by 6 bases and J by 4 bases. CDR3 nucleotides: TGTGCCAGCTCGTCCGACAGGGGCACTGAAGCTTTCTTT. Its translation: CASSSDRGTEAFF. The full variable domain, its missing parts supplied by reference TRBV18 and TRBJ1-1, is NAGVMQNPRHLVRRRGQEARLRCSPMKGHSHVYWYRQLPEEGLKFMVYLQKENIIDESGMPKERFSAEFPKEGPSILRIQQVVRGDSAAYFCASSSDRGTEAFFGQGTRLTVV.

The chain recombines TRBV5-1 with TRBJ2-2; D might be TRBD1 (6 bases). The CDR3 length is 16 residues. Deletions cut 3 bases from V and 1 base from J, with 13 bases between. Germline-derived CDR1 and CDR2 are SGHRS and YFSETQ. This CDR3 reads CASSSRGTLNTGELFF. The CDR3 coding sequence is TGCGCCAGCAGCTCTAGGGGGACACTGAACACCGGGGAGCTGTTTTTT.

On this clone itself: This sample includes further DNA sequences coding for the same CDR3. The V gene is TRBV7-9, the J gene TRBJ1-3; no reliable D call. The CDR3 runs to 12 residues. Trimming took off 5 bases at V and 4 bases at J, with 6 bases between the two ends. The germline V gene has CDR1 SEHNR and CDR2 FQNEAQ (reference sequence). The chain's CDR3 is CASSLKGNTIYF. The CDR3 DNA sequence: TGTGCCAGCAGCCTCAAGGGAAACACCATATATTTT.

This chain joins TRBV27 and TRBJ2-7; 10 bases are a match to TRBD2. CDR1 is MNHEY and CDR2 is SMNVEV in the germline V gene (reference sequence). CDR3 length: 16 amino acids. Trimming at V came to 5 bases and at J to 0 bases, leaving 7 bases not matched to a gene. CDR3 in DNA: TGTGCCAGCAGTCCAAAAGGACTAGCGGACTCCTACGAGCAGTACTTC. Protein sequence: CASSPKGLADSYEQYF.

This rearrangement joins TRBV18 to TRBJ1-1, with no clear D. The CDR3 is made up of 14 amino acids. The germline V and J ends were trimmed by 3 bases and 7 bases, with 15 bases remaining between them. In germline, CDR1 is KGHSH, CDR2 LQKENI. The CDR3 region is CASSPLLRGREAFF. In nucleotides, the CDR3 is TGTGCCAGCTCACCGCTCCTTCGAGGTCGTGAAGCTTTCTTT.

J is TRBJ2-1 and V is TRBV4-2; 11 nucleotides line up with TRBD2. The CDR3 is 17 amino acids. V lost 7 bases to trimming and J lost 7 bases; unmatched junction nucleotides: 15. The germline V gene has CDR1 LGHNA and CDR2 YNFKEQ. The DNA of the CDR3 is TGTGCCAGCACCTCCCGGATTAGCGGGAGGGAAGGAAATGAGCAGTTCTTC. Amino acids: CASTSRISGREGNEQFF.

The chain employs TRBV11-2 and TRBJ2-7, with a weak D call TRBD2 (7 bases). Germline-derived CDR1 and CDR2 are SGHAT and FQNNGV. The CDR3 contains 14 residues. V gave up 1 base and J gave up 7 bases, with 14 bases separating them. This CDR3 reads CASSLGPGRGEQYF. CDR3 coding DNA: TGTGCCAGCAGCTTAGGCCCAGGGAGGGGGGAGCAGTACTTC.